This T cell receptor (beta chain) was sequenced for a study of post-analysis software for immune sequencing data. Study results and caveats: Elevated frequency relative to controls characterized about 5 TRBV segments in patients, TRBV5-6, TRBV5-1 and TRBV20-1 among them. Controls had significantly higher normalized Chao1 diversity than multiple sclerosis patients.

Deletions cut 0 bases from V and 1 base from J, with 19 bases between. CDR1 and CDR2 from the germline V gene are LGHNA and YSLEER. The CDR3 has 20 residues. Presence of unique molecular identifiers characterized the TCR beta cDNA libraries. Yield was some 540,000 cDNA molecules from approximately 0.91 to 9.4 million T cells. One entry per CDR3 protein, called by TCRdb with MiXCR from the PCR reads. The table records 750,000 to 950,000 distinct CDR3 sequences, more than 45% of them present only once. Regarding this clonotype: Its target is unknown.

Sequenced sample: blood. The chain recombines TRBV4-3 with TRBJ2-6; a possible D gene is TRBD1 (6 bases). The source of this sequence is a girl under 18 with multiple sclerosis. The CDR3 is CASSQDWGQGYGSGANVLTF. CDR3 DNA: TGCGCCAGCAGCCAAGATTGGGGGCAGGGGTACGGTTCTGGGGCCAACGTCCTGACTTTC.